Below, 13 T cell receptor beta chains from the same sample are listed, as sequenced in a study of cytomegalovirus exposure and HLA in healthy donors. Use of 60 Vbeta and 13 Jbeta primers characterized the PCR. The assay was immunoSEQ multiplex PCR, and TCRdb's table has in-frame clones only and misses some. The sample lists some 120,000 clones, around three quarters seen once, with 2% to 3% in the top ten. Input material: PBMCs. These receptors came from a female donor in good health and CMV-seronegative.

The chain is built from TRBV4-2 and TRBJ2-2, with a possible D match to TRBD2 (6 bases). CDR3 length: 17 amino acids. Trimming removed 3 bases from V and 3 bases from J, with 17 bases in between. Germline-derived CDR1 and CDR2 are LGHNA and YNFKEQ. The CDR3 spells CASSQRDFGGYTGELFF. Here the CDR3 DNA reads TGTGCCAGCAGCCAGAGGGACTTTGGGGGTTACACCGGGGAGCTGTTTTTT.

The genes are TRBV7-8 and TRBJ1-2; D is uncertain. Germline CDR1 and CDR2: SGHVS and FQNEAQ. The CDR3 has 13 amino acids. V shed 5 bases and J shed 4 bases, with 11 bases lying between them. The CDR3 sequence is CASSARQAYGYTF. The CDR3 bases are TGTGCCAGCAGCGCCAGGCAGGCCTATGGCTACACCTTC.

CDR3 residues: CASGKTSMNTEAFF. CDR3 sequence (DNA): TGTGCCAGCGGCAAAACATCGATGAACACTGAAGCTTTCTTT. This sequence joins TRBV7-9 and TRBJ1-1, with D unclear. The CDR3 covers 14 residues. Trimming took off 8 bases at V and 0 bases at J, with 13 bases between the two ends. Germline lookup yields CDR1 SEHNR and CDR2 FQNEAQ (reference sequence).

V is TRBV5-5 and J is TRBJ1-4; D may be TRBD1 (6 bases). CDR3 length equals 13 residues. Germline V CDR1 and CDR2: SGHKS, YYEKEE (reference sequence). With 2 bases removed from V and 5 bases from J, the gap between germline ends came to 7 bases. Here the CDR3 reads CASSFRGNEKLFF. The CDR3 coding sequence is TGTGCCAGCAGCTTTAGGGGGAATGAAAAACTGTTTTTT.

V gene TRBV2 combines with J gene TRBJ1-5; no clear D gene. Trimming took off 8 bases at V and 1 base at J, with 9 bases between the two ends. The CDR3 totals 13 residues. Germline V gives CDR1 SNHLY, CDR2 FYNNEI. The CDR3 DNA sequence: TGTGCCAGCGGAGGTGAAAGCAATCAGCCCCAGCATTTT. Translation: CASGGESNQPQHF.

The chain uses TRBV12-2 and TRBJ1-3; the D call TRBD1 from the table was never checked on the DNA. TRBV12-2 is a known pseudogene. The CDR3 is 13 amino acids. The CDR3: CKGLSLLGNTIYF. The DNA for the CDR3 is TGTAAGGGGCTAAGTTTACTTGGAAACACCATATATTTT.

The chain employs TRBV5-1 and TRBJ1-1; no reliable D call. Trimming took 4 bases from V and 1 from J, leaving 5 bases between them. The CDR3 extends over 12 amino acids. Germline lookup yields CDR1 SGHRS and CDR2 YFSETQ. The CDR3 coding sequence is TGCGCCAGCAGCGCGGGGAACACTGAAGCTTTCTTT. This sequence encodes CASSAGNTEAFF. Drawing the rest from reference TRBV5-1 and TRBJ1-1, the complete variable domain is KAGVTQTPRYLIKTRGQQVTLSCSPISGHRSVSWYQQTPGQGLQFLFEYFSETQRNKGNFPGRFSGRQFSNSRSEMNVSTLELGDSALYLCASSAGNTEAFFGQGTRLTVV.

The gene calls are TRBV4-1 and TRBJ2-5; TRBD1 is a possible D gene (6 bases). The CDR3 spans 15 residues. V was cut by 4 bases and J by 4 bases, with 16 bases left in between. Germline assignment: CDR1 MGHRA and CDR2 YSYEKL. This CDR3 reads CASSPISQGLETQYF. The CDR3 DNA reads TGCGCCAGCAGCCCAATCAGCCAGGGGTTAGAGACCCAGTACTTC.

V and J are TRBV12-5 and TRBJ2-2; D is possibly TRBD1 (6 bases). The V end lost 4 bases, the J end lost 8 bases, and 11 bases lay between the germline ends. CDR3 length: 13 amino acids. CDR1 is LGHNT and CDR2 is FRNRAP in the germline V gene. CDR3 DNA sequence: TGTGCTAGTGGTTCACAGGGATGGGGGGAGCTGTTTTTT. Protein sequence: CASGSQGWGELFF.

The DNA of the CDR3 is TGTGCCAGCCTCAGAGGGCGGTCCTGGGAGCAGTACTTC. Protein: CASLRGRSWEQYF. The chain combines TRBV5-6 with TRBJ2-7, with D tentatively TRBD2 (5 bases). The germline V gene has CDR1 SGHDT and CDR2 YYEEEE. Trimming shortened V by 7 bases and J by 7 bases, and 18 bases separated the two germline ends. The CDR3 is 13 residues long. Complete variable domain (other parts from reference TRBV5-6 and TRBJ2-7): DAGVTQSPTHLIKTRGQQVTLRCSPKSGHDTVSWYQQALGQGPQFIFQYYEEEERQRGNFPDRFSGHQFPNYSSELNVNALLLGDSALYLCASLRGRSWEQYFGPGTRLTVT.

V and J are TRBV29-1 and TRBJ1-3, with unresolved D. V lost 2 bases, J lost 7 bases, and 9 bases lay in between. CDR1 and CDR2 from the germline V gene are SQVTM and ANQGSEA. This CDR3 spans 12 amino acids. As DNA, the CDR3 is TGCAGCGTTGAATCTAACGGGAACACCATATATTTT. This translates into CSVESNGNTIYF.

The chain recombines TRBV6-6 with TRBJ2-7; the D gene is possibly TRBD1 (5 bases). The CDR3 covers 14 residues. Trimming removed 7 bases from V and 0 bases from J, with 13 bases in between. The germline gives CDR1 MNHNY, CDR2 SVGAGI (reference sequence). The CDR3 loop reads CASTAGQNSYEQYF. The DNA of the CDR3 is TGTGCCAGCACGGCAGGACAAAACTCCTACGAGCAGTACTTC.

The chain joins TRBV18 to TRBJ2-1; TRBD1 is a possible D gene (5 bases). The CDR3 is 15 amino acids. V was shortened by 3 bases and J by 3 bases, with 12 bases between the two germline ends. Per the germline V gene, CDR1 is KGHSH and CDR2 is LQKENI. The DNA of the CDR3 is TGTGCCAGCTCACCGGCAGGGCCGGGCTACAATGAGCAGTTCTTC. Translated, it gives CASSPAGPGYNEQFF.